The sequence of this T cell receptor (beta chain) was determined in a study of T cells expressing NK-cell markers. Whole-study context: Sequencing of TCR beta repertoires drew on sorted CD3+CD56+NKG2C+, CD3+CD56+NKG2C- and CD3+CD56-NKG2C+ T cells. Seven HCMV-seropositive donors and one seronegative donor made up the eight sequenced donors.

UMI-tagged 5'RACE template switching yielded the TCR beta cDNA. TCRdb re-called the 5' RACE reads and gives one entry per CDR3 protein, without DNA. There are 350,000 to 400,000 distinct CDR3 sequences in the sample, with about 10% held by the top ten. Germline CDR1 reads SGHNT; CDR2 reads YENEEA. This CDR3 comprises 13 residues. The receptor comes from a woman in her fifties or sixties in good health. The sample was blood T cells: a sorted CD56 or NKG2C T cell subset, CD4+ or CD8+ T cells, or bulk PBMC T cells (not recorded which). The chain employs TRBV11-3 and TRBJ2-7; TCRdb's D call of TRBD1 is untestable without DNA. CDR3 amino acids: CASSSLTGNEQYF.